This entry is about one T cell receptor beta chain. This clonotype has a handful of counts. What antigen it recognizes has not been identified. Nothing much larger sits one base from this clone, and base qualities are not available. Library preparation was by RT-PCR. Reads for this sample came from a NextSeq 550. In-frame beta chains were kept once TCRdb had trimmed the public reads at Q25 with fastp and called clones with MiXCR. Rows with a matching CDR3 protein are joined into one entry that keeps the most common DNA and genes. The sample table contains about 160,000 distinct CDR3 sequences; only one count was recorded for roughly 24% of them. 26% of the sample belongs to the ten largest clones. These data originate in a study of patients and donors after allogeneic stem cell transplantation (TCRdb year 2020). Counted from cysteine to phenylalanine, this CDR3 has 14 amino acids. Solely the CDR3 DNA is kept, with 42 bases framed from the first base.

The sample consisted of blood, either unsorted or a sorted T cell fraction (not recorded which). The chain couples TRBV21-1 to TRBJ2-1; TRBD1, the table's D call, was not compared with the DNA. TRBV21-1 is a pseudogene segment. This receptor was taken from a human donor who was either an allogeneic HSCT recipient or a stem cell or donor lymphocyte infusion donor (not recorded which). It is not recorded whose cells these are; they may come from a transplant donor. The DNA sequence reads TGTGCCAGCAGCAATGGACAGGGGGCGGATGAGCAGTTCTTC. It encodes CASSNGQGADEQFF.